The source of this T cell receptor beta chain is a study of T cell repertoires in cytomegalovirus infection. This clonotype was seen more than once but under ten times. The antigen remains unidentified. Trimming removed 0 bases at V and 4 bases at J, with 12 bases between. The CDR3 runs 15 residues. CDR1 is MGHRA, CDR2 YSYEKL, per germline. TCRdb called the reads again in MiXCR, with one record for every CDR3 protein. The profile shows 75,000 to 100,000 distinct CDR3 sequences, around 28% of them singletons. The TCR was taken from a human donor in good health (CMV status not recorded). Some clones in this sample may be carry-over from other donors' samples. V usage is TRBV4-1 and J usage is TRBJ1-2, with no clear D. This material consisted of CD8+ T cells from cultured PBMCs, taken from culture after CMV antigen stimulation. The CDR3 nucleotides read TGCGCCAGCAGCCAAGATTATTGGGCTGGCTATGGCTACACCTTC. This sequence encodes CASSQDYWAGYGYTF.